This TCR beta chain was profiled in a study of blood T cell repertoires in COVID-19. The CDR3 totals 15 residues. The junction had 9 bases not matched to a gene; V was cut back by 5 bases and J by 3 bases. CDR1 is MNHNY and CDR2 is SVGAGI in the germline V gene (reference sequence). In the authors' workflow: Quantification of nucleated cells was approximated via reference gene primer amplification. Data came from immunoSEQ multiplex PCR; TCRdb stores just in-frame clones and leaves some out. V, J and clone size derive from that table, while D and trimming were established from the DNA sequence. The sample has about 120,000 clones, approximately 85% seen once.

V usage is TRBV6-6 and J usage is TRBJ2-7, with TRBD1 identical over 8 bases. Sequenced input: peripheral blood. The receptor comes from a man older than 75 with acute or convalescent COVID-19. CDR3: CASSGGTGLFYEQYF. For the CDR3, the DNA is TGTGCCAGCAGTGGTGGGACAGGCCTCTTCTACGAGCAGTACTTC.